What follows are 24 T cell receptor beta chains derived from one specimen sequenced in a study of cytomegalovirus exposure and HLA in healthy donors (dated by TCRdb to about 2017). Library generation was performed with the immunoSEQ multiplex PCR assay. For the multiplex PCR, a mixture combining 60 forward primers for TCR Vbeta segments and 13 reverse primers for TCR Jbeta segments was used. The table comes from immuneACCESS by way of TCRdb, which keeps in-frame sequences with V and J called. Part of the clones is missing from these tables; in studies checked, under half for an unresolved V gene and the rest for unknown reasons. The sample table contains under 60,000 clones; only one count was recorded for roughly 80% of them. Of the sample, more than 3% falls within the top ten clones. Sequences were obtained from PBMCs. The source of these receptors is a woman aged 35 to 49 in good health and CMV-seropositive.

The chain has TRBV21-1 and TRBJ1-2; the D segment call TRBD1 is taken from the table without a DNA check. TRBV21-1 is a known pseudogene. The CDR3 extends over 14 amino acids. The CDR3, as DNA: TGTGCCAGCAGCGCTGCGGGACAGGGCTATGGCTACACCTTC. As protein: CASSAAGQGYGYTF.

The J gene is TRBJ2-5, the V gene TRBV19, with D maybe TRBD2 (6 bases). V was trimmed by 5 bases and J by 5 bases, leaving 9 bases between them. This CDR3 contains 12 residues. The germline V gene encodes CDR1 LNHDA and CDR2 SQIVND (reference sequence). The DNA of the CDR3 is TGTGCCAGTAGTGCCCGGGGGGAGACCCAGTACTTC. Translated, it gives CASSARGETQYF.

The V gene is TRBV4-2, the J gene TRBJ1-4, with 8 bases identical to TRBD1. Germline CDR1 reads LGHNA; CDR2 reads YNFKEQ. This CDR3 region has 15 residues. V dropped 2 bases and J dropped 3; count of bases not matched to a gene: 2. In DNA, the CDR3 is TGTGCCAGCAGCCAAACAGGGGGGGCTAATGAAAAACTGTTTTTT. Translated, it gives CASSQTGGANEKLFF.

V is TRBV29-1 and J is TRBJ2-1, with D tentatively TRBD2 (5 bases). The CDR3 sequence is 14 residues long. CDR1 is SQVTM, CDR2 ANQGSEA, per germline. The germline V and J ends were trimmed by 3 bases and 0 bases, with 9 bases remaining between them. CDR3: CSVDGISSYNEQFF. In DNA form, the CDR3 reads TGCAGCGTTGACGGGATAAGCTCCTACAATGAGCAGTTCTTC.

The V and J genes are TRBV5-4 and TRBJ1-6; D unclear. V dropped 0 bases and J dropped 1 base, with 11 bases sitting between them. Germline V gene data show CDR1 as SGHNT and CDR2 as YYREEE (reference sequence). The CDR3 contains 17 residues. DNA of the CDR3: TGTGCCAGCAGCTTGGTATTCCGGGGTTCCTATAATTCACCCCTCCACTTT. Translation gives CASSLVFRGSYNSPLHF.

The chain combines TRBV6-5 with TRBJ2-2, with a possible D match to TRBD1 (6 bases). Germline values: CDR1 MNHEY, CDR2 SVGAGI. Trimming stripped 7 bases from V and 1 base from J, with 13 bases between. The CDR3 consists of 15 residues. In DNA form, the CDR3 reads TGTGCCAGCAAAATCACGGGACAGAACACCGGGGAGCTGTTTTTT. It codes for CASKITGQNTGELFF.

This chain links TRBV4-1 with TRBJ2-2; 9 bases are shared with TRBD2. The germline V gene has CDR1 MGHRA and CDR2 YSYEKL. This CDR3 spans 16 amino acids. The trim removed 7 bases at V and 2 bases at J, leaving 8 bases unmatched. CDR3 in amino acids: CASTESGGPNTGELFF. The CDR3 DNA sequence: TGCGCCAGCACAGAAAGCGGGGGGCCCAACACCGGGGAGCTGTTTTTT.

V gene TRBV4-3 combines with J gene TRBJ1-4; TRBD1 matches 9 bases. The CDR3 is made up of 19 amino acids. Germline V gene sequence: CDR1 LGHNA, CDR2 YSLEER. V gave up 1 base and J gave up 4 bases; unmatched junction bases: 13. CDR3 sequence: CASSQGPGQGTVHNEKLFF. The DNA of the CDR3 is TGCGCCAGCAGCCAAGGCCCGGGACAGGGTACCGTACATAATGAAAAACTGTTTTTT.

The CDR3 DNA reads TGTGCCAGCAGTTATTCAGAGAACACTGAAGCTTTCTTT. Translation: CASSYSENTEAFF. The chain couples TRBV27 to TRBJ1-1; D remains unclear. The CDR3 spans 13 residues. V dropped 4 bases and J dropped 1 base, with 7 bases sitting between them. CDR1 is MNHEY, CDR2 SMNVEV, per germline (reference sequence).

This rearrangement joins TRBV7-6 to TRBJ2-3, with 7 bases identical to TRBD2. The CDR3 has 15 amino acids. CDR1 is SGHVS, CDR2 FNYEAQ, per germline. V trimming: 4 bases; J trimming: 2 bases; junction bases outside the gene matches: 6. CDR3 sequence reads: CASSSWTSPTDTQYF. CDR3 sequence (DNA): TGTGCCAGCAGCTCTTGGACTAGTCCCACAGATACGCAGTATTTT. The full variable domain, rest sourced from reference TRBV7-6 and TRBJ2-3, is GAGVSQSPRYKVTKRGQDVALRCDPISGHVSLYWYRQALGQGPEFLTYFNYEAQQDKSGLPNDRFSAERPEGSISTLTIQRTEQRDSAMYRCASSSWTSPTDTQYFGPGTRLTVL.

V is TRBV2 and J is TRBJ1-2; 7 bases align to TRBD1. The CDR3 consists of 13 residues. Germline lookup yields CDR1 SNHLY and CDR2 FYNNEI. V trimming: 6 bases; J trimming: 8 bases; junction bases outside the gene matches: 9. The CDR3 coding sequence is TGTGCCAGCAGAGGGGGACAGAGGGACGGCTACACCTTC. Residues: CASRGGQRDGYTF.

The genes are TRBV19 and TRBJ2-4, with 9 nucleotides matching TRBD1. In germline, CDR1 is LNHDA, CDR2 SQIVND (reference sequence). J gave up 8 bases and V 5 bases, and 7 bases lay outside the gene matches. The length of the CDR3 is 14 residues. In DNA, the CDR3 is TGTGCCAGTAGTCAGGGACAGGGTACGGACATTCAGTACTTC. Its translation is CASSQGQGTDIQYF.

In its sample, this clone was seen once. This chain joins TRBV27 and TRBJ1-2; 8 bases align to TRBD1. This CDR3 spans 13 amino acids. Germline values: CDR1 MNHEY, CDR2 SMNVEV (reference sequence). After removal of 6 bases from V and 6 bases from J, the junction contained 6 bases not matched to a gene. The CDR3 region is CASSFTGGHGYTF. In nucleotides, the CDR3 is TGTGCCAGCAGCTTTACAGGGGGTCATGGCTACACCTTC.

V gene TRBV25-1 combines with J gene TRBJ1-1; TRBD1 aligns across 7 bases. The CDR3 is made up of 15 amino acids. Germline V lookup: CDR1 MGHDK, CDR2 SYGVNS. V lost 5 bases and J lost 5; bases outside the gene matches: 11. CDR3 coding DNA: TGTGCCAGCAGTCTCTTCGGACAGGCGGGTACTGAAGCTTTCTTT. It codes for CASSLFGQAGTEAFF.

This clone was counted a few times. The gene calls are TRBV19 and TRBJ1-3; a possible D gene is TRBD1 (5 bases). The germline gives CDR1 LNHDA, CDR2 SQIVND (reference sequence). CDR3 length: 16 residues. V was cut by 6 bases and J by 4 bases, with 19 bases left in between. Here the CDR3 DNA reads TGTGCCAGTAGCCCCGGGGCGGGGGTGCGCGGAAACACCATATATTTT. It specifies CASSPGAGVRGNTIYF.

The gene calls are TRBV11-2 and TRBJ2-7, with D possibly being TRBD1 (5 bases). The CDR3 has 13 amino acids. Germline-derived CDR1 and CDR2 are SGHAT and FQNNGV. Trimming removed 3 bases at V and 2 bases at J, with 8 bases between. The CDR3 sequence: CASSFRAAYEQYF. CDR3 nucleotide sequence: TGTGCCAGCAGCTTCAGGGCCGCCTACGAGCAGTACTTC.

This clone was picked up one time. The V and J genes are TRBV4-1 and TRBJ2-5; D may be TRBD1 (6 bases). The V gene lost 1 base and the J gene lost 2 bases, with 20 bases spanning the gap. CDR3 length: 18 amino acids. The germline V gene encodes CDR1 MGHRA and CDR2 YSYEKL. The CDR3, as DNA: TGCGCCAGCAGCCAAGGGGACCGTCAGGGGTTCCCTCAAGAGACCCAGTACTTC. This codes for CASSQGDRQGFPQETQYF.

The chain combines TRBV18 with TRBJ2-3; 9 bases align to TRBD1. CDR1 is KGHSH, CDR2 LQKENI, per germline. The CDR3 length is 15 residues. V gave up 4 bases and J gave up 3 bases; unmatched junction bases: 5. This CDR3 reads CASSRGQGWTDTQYF. In DNA form, the CDR3 reads TGTGCCAGCTCACGGGGACAGGGCTGGACAGATACGCAGTATTTT.

This sequence joins TRBV4-2 and TRBJ1-4; TRBD1 matches 7 bases. V was pared by 4 bases and J by 4 bases, with 3 bases of the junction left unmatched. Germline CDR1 LGHNA, CDR2 YNFKEQ. The CDR3 sequence is 14 residues long. CDR3 sequence: CASSPGQLNEKLFF. In nucleotides, the CDR3 is TGTGCCAGCAGCCCGGGACAGCTTAATGAAAAACTGTTTTTT.

This clone showed up just a few times. The rearrangement joins TRBV7-8 to TRBJ2-7; D is uncertain. The CDR3 is made up of 15 amino acids. Trimming shortened V by 1 base and J by 2 bases, and 12 bases separated the two germline ends. Germline-derived CDR1 and CDR2 are SGHVS and FQNEAQ. Here the CDR3 reads CASSLGHVGTYEQYF. For the CDR3, the DNA is TGTGCCAGCAGCTTAGGACACGTGGGTACCTACGAGCAGTACTTC. The full variable domain, rest sourced from reference TRBV7-8 and TRBJ2-7, is GAGVSQSPRYKVAKRGQDVALRCDPISGHVSLFWYQQALGQGPEFLTYFQNEAQLDKSGLPSDRFFAERPEGSVSTLKIQRTQQEDSAVYLCASSLGHVGTYEQYFGPGTRLTVT.

The sample holds a few counts of this clone. This same CDR3 is encoded by further DNA sequences in the sample. The V call is TRBV29-1, the J call TRBJ1-1; D gene ambiguous. V lost 6 bases, J lost 3 bases, and 8 bases lay in between. From germline, CDR1 is SQVTM and CDR2 ANQGSEA. The CDR3 runs to 11 residues. The CDR3 here is CSVARDTEAFF. The CDR3 DNA follows: TGCAGCGTCGCCCGAGACACTGAAGCTTTCTTT.

The J gene is TRBJ1-5, the V gene TRBV25-1; no definite D call. This CDR3 comprises 14 residues. V gave up 0 bases and J gave up 5 bases, with 8 bases separating them. CDR1 and CDR2 (germline): MGHDK, SYGVNS. CDR3 sequence reads: CASSEYGGYQPQHF. As DNA, the CDR3 is TGTGCCAGCAGTGAATATGGAGGGTATCAGCCCCAGCATTTT. Using reference TRBV25-1 and TRBJ1-5 for the parts outside the CDR3, the full variable domain is EADIYQTPRYLVIGTGKKITLECSQTMGHDKMYWYQQDPGMELHLIHYSYGVNSTEKGDLSSESTVSRIRTEHFPLTLESARPSHTSQYLCASSEYGGYQPQHFGDGTRLSIL.

This clone appeared once. The chain uses TRBV7-9 and TRBJ1-1, with 10 bases fitting TRBD1. Germline CDR1 SEHNR, CDR2 FQNEAQ (reference sequence). V gave up 4 bases and J gave up 4 bases; unmatched junction bases: 3. CDR3 length: 14 amino acids. DNA for the CDR3: TGTGCCAGCAGCTCGGGACAGGGGAGCACTGAAGCTTTCTTT. Translation: CASSSGQGSTEAFF.

The genes are TRBV11-2 and TRBJ2-4; tentative D call: TRBD1 (6 bases). Germline lookup yields CDR1 SGHAT and CDR2 FQNNGV. V was shortened by 2 bases and J by 7 bases, with 15 bases between the two germline ends. There are 15 residues in the CDR3. This CDR3 is CASSLTGTPINIQYF. For the CDR3, the DNA is TGTGCCAGCAGCTTAACCGGGACACCTATTAACATTCAGTACTTC.